This is a list of T cell receptor beta chains from one sample in a study of CD8+ T cells in alopecia areata. The method was immunoSEQ multiplex PCR; TCRdb's version includes in-frame clones alone and lacks a portion of them. Of 60,000 to 85,000 clones in the sample, 29% were seen once. Sequencing used CD8+ T cells sorted from blood, obtained at week 4, from a patient treated with tofacitinib. These receptor sequences come from a human donor with alopecia areata. Each CDR3 is given with its conserved first and last residue. A D gene is named only where the DNA matches it firmly. The listing skips clone size in some rows; elsewhere it reads once, few, many or a size class.

V,size,D,J,CDR3,DNA
TRBV20-1,.,.,TRBJ2-2,CSALSSGELFF,TGCAGTGCTCTTTCGTCCGGGGAGCTGTTTTTT
TRBV4-1,.,TRBD1,TRBJ2-2,CASSLRGPGELFF,TGCGCCAGCAGCCTAAGGGGGCCCGGGGAGCTGTTTTTT
TRBV6-6,many,.,TRBJ1-1,CASSDSEYTEAFF,TGTGCCAGCAGTGACTCGGAGTACACTGAAGCTTTCTTT
TRBV7-3,.,.,TRBJ1-2,CASSLINGAADGYTF,TGTGCCAGCAGCTTAATCAACGGGGCGGCTGATGGCTACACCTTC
TRBV6-1,.,.,TRBJ1-1,CASKLRGPEAFF,TGTGCCAGCAAATTAAGGGGACCTGAAGCTTTCTTT
TRBV7-8,.,.,TRBJ2-5,CASSQDGGGGETQYF,TGCGCCAGCAGCCAAGATGGCGGGGGCGGAGAGACCCAGTACTTC
TRBV7-3,many,.,TRBJ2-7,CASSLTPAPLYEQYF,TGTGCCAGCAGCTTAACCCCCGCCCCCCTCTACGAGCAGTACTTC
TRBV19,few,TRBD2,TRBJ2-4,CASSISGTSGEWKYF,TGTGCCAGTAGTATAAGTGGGACTAGCGGTGAGTGGAAGTACTTC
TRBV7-6,few,.,TRBJ1-1,CASSLAQGLNTEAFF,TGTGCCAGCAGCTTAGCCCAGGGGTTGAACACTGAAGCTTTCTTT
TRBV6-5,few,.,TRBJ1-1,CASRRAGTEAFF,TGTGCCAGCAGGCGGGCCGGCACTGAAGCTTTCTTT
TRBV25-1,.,.,TRBJ2-2,CASNRRTGELFF,TGTGCCAGCAACCGTCGAACCGGGGAGCTGTTTTTT
TRBV4-1,once,.,TRBJ1-5,CASSLNLAGPGQPQHF,TGCGCCAGCAGCCTCAACCTAGCGGGGCCGGGTCAGCCCCAGCATTTT
TRBV4-1,few,.,TRBJ2-1,CASSQVLRGRDEQFF,TGCGCCAGCAGCCAAGTTCTACGGGGCAGGGATGAGCAGTTCTTC
TRBV4-1,.,.,TRBJ2-7,CASSQSLFRTASFYEQYF,TGCGCCAGCAGCCAATCGTTGTTTAGGACCGCCAGTTTCTACGAGCAGTACTTC
TRBV7-8,.,.,TRBJ2-7,CASSLGREYEQYF,TGTGCCAGCAGCTTAGGCAGGGAATACGAGCAGTACTTC
TRBV29-1,.,.,TRBJ2-7,CSVAAGLSYEQYF,TGCAGCGTTGCGGCAGGGCTTTCCTACGAGCAGTACTTC
TRBV30,few,.,TRBJ1-1,CAWESPWIRTEAFF,TGTGCCTGGGAGAGCCCCTGGATTCGCACTGAAGCTTTCTTT
TRBV9,.,TRBD2,TRBJ2-5,CASSAGGLTETQYF,TGTGCCAGCAGCGCGGGGGGTTTGACAGAGACCCAGTACTTC
TRBV7-2,many,.,TRBJ2-1,CASSLLWGSNSISGNEQFF,TGTGCCAGCAGCCTCCTCTGGGGTAGTAATAGTATCTCGGGCAATGAGCAGTTCTTC
TRBV6-6,few,.,TRBJ2-3,CASSSRRSSTDTQYF,TGTGCCAGCAGTTCCAGACGATCCTCCACAGATACGCAGTATTTT
TRBV30,.,.,TRBJ1-1,CAWSPIGTEAFF,TGTGCCTGGAGTCCGATAGGGACTGAAGCTTTCTTT
TRBV7-3,.,TRBD2,TRBJ2-5,CASSPGLAGGGETQYF,TGTGCCAGCAGCCCTGGCCTAGCGGGAGGCGGGGAGACCCAGTACTTC
TRBV29-1,.,.,TRBJ2-1,CSAERDTTYNEQFF,TGCAGCGCGGAACGGGACACAACCTACAATGAGCAGTTCTTC
TRBV15,.,TRBD1,TRBJ2-3,CATSEDRAEGGTQYF,TGTGCCACCAGCGAAGACAGGGCCGAGGGCGGTACGCAGTATTTT
TRBV2,.,TRBD1,TRBJ1-5,CASSKTGDNQPQHF,TGTGCCAGCAGCAAAACAGGGGACAATCAGCCCCAGCATTTT
TRBV7-2,.,.,TRBJ2-5,CASSLVPGRGETQYF,TGTGCCAGCAGCTTAGTACCAGGGAGAGGAGAGACCCAGTACTTC
TRBV29-1,.,.,TRBJ2-7,CSVRGGSEYEQYF,TGCAGCGTTAGGGGAGGCAGCGAATACGAGCAGTACTTC
TRBV5-6,.,TRBD2,TRBJ2-2,CASSPGLGIGELFF,TGTGCCAGCAGCCCCGGACTAGGCATCGGGGAGCTGTTTTTT
TRBV29-1,few,.,TRBJ2-5,CSVDLETQYF,TGCAGCGTTGATTTAGAGACCCAGTACTTC
TRBV11-1,.,.,TRBJ2-2,CASSLFSGRTGELFF,TGTGCCAGCAGCCTATTTAGCGGACGGACCGGGGAGCTGTTTTTT
TRBV4-1,.,.,TRBJ2-7,CASSQEVGVVFEQYF,TGCGCCAGCAGCCAAGAGGTGGGAGTCGTATTCGAGCAGTACTTC
TRBV29-1,few,.,TRBJ2-7,CSVESGIPYEQYF,TGCAGCGTTGAATCTGGAATCCCCTACGAGCAGTACTTC
TRBV7-7,.,TRBD1,TRBJ2-7,CASSPGQGYEQYF,TGTGCTAGCAGCCCCGGACAGGGCTACGAGCAGTACTTC
TRBV7-9,many,TRBD2,TRBJ2-3,CASSSPRWGSGSTDTQYF,TGTGCCAGCAGCTCCCCCCGGTGGGGTAGCGGGAGCACAGATACGCAGTATTTT
TRBV14,many,.,TRBJ1-1,CASSHGGGAEAFF,TGTGCCAGCAGCCATGGCGGGGGCGCTGAAGCTTTCTTT
TRBV27,few,.,TRBJ1-1,CASSLALNTEAFF,TGTGCCAGCAGTTTGGCGTTGAACACTGAAGCTTTCTTT
TRBV27,few,.,TRBJ2-1,CATYGQNEQFF,TGTGCCACCTATGGACAGAATGAGCAGTTCTTC
TRBV7-6,.,.,TRBJ2-1,CASSLGDNEQFF,TGTGCCAGCAGCTTAGGAGACAATGAGCAGTTCTTC
TRBV30,few,.,TRBJ2-2,CAWSDGELFF,TGTGCCTGGTCCGACGGGGAGCTGTTTTTT
TRBV7-2,.,TRBD1,TRBJ2-5,CASSQRTGMTPETQYF,TGTGCCAGCAGCCAACGGACAGGGATGACTCCCGAGACCCAGTACTTC
TRBV7-2,few,.,TRBJ1-1,CASSSALGAFF,TGTGCCAGCAGCTCGGCCTTAGGAGCTTTCTTT
TRBV29-1,few,.,TRBJ2-1,CSVPFTQTDNEQFF,TGCAGCGTTCCTTTCACCCAGACGGACAATGAGCAGTTCTTC
TRBV4-1,few,.,TRBJ2-7,CASSLVGYEQYF,TGCGCCAGCAGCCTCGTGGGATACGAGCAGTACTTC
TRBV29-1,.,TRBD1,TRBJ1-3,CSARGQASSGNTIYF,TGCAGCGCCCGGGGACAGGCGAGCTCTGGAAACACCATATATTTT
TRBV5-1,.,.,TRBJ1-1,CASSLRGGLNTEAFF,TGCGCCAGCAGCCTCCGTGGGGGGCTGAACACTGAAGCTTTCTTT
TRBV29-1,.,TRBD1,TRBJ2-5,CSLMDRGKMGETQYF,TGCAGCCTCATGGACAGGGGCAAGATGGGAGAGACCCAGTACTTC
TRBV14,.,.,TRBJ2-5,CASSQDVFGYQTSQETQYF,TGTGCCAGCAGCCAAGATGTTTTCGGCTACCAAACTAGTCAAGAGACCCAGTACTTC
TRBV27,.,TRBD1,TRBJ2-1,CASSLSNRGRNEQFF,TGTGCCAGCAGTTTATCGAACAGGGGGCGAAATGAGCAGTTCTTC
TRBV4-2,few,.,TRBJ1-2,CASSQTGANYGYTF,TGTGCCAGCAGCCAGACCGGAGCTAACTATGGCTACACCTTC
TRBV4-1,few,TRBD1,TRBJ1-1,CASSQTGTGRTEAFF,TGCGCCAGCAGCCAAACCGGGACAGGGCGGACTGAAGCTTTCTTT
TRBV7-9,.,.,TRBJ1-1,CASSPGFRTEAFF,TGTGCCAGCAGCCCTGGGTTTCGCACTGAAGCTTTCTTT
TRBV27,few,TRBD1,TRBJ2-1,CASSIDRGRLNEQFF,TGTGCCAGCAGCATTGACAGGGGGCGGCTCAATGAGCAGTTCTTC
TRBV29-1,.,TRBD2,TRBJ2-3,CSLGLAVSTDTQYF,TGCAGCCTCGGACTAGCGGTGAGCACAGATACGCAGTATTTT
TRBV29-1,few,TRBD2,TRBJ2-7,CSVETGGGYEQYF,TGCAGCGTTGAGACGGGAGGGGGGTACGAGCAGTACTTC
TRBV29-1,.,.,TRBJ2-5,CSVPDGETQYF,TGCAGCGTCCCCGACGGAGAGACCCAGTACTTC
TRBV5-6,few,.,TRBJ1-1,CASSLQNTEAFF,TGTGCCAGCAGCTTACAGAACACTGAAGCTTTCTTT
TRBV29-1,.,TRBD1,TRBJ2-1,CSGLTGVGNEQFF,TGCAGCGGATTGACAGGGGTCGGGAATGAGCAGTTCTTC